This T cell receptor (beta chain) was identified in a study of cytomegalovirus exposure and HLA in healthy donors. Sequencing was performed with immunoSEQ multiplex PCR; in TCRdb, only in-frame clones are kept and a portion is missing. The repertoire holds about 190,000 clones, with about 83% as singletons. The study, taken as a whole, reports: In vitro, three CMV-associated chains proved specific for CMV antigens.

For this clone: Its target is not known.

With 8 bases clipped from V and 2 bases from J, the junction kept 8 bases outside the gene matches. Germline V gene lookup returns CDR1 SGHDN and CDR2 FVKESK. This CDR3 is 14 amino acids long. Sequencing was done on a sample of PBMCs. This TCR came from a woman under 30 in good health and CMV-seronegative. This chain links TRBV14 with TRBJ2-7; TRBD1 matches at 8 bases. CDR3: CASRRTGLTYEQYF. The CDR3 coding sequence is TGTGCCAGCCGCCGGACAGGGCTTACCTACGAGCAGTACTTC.